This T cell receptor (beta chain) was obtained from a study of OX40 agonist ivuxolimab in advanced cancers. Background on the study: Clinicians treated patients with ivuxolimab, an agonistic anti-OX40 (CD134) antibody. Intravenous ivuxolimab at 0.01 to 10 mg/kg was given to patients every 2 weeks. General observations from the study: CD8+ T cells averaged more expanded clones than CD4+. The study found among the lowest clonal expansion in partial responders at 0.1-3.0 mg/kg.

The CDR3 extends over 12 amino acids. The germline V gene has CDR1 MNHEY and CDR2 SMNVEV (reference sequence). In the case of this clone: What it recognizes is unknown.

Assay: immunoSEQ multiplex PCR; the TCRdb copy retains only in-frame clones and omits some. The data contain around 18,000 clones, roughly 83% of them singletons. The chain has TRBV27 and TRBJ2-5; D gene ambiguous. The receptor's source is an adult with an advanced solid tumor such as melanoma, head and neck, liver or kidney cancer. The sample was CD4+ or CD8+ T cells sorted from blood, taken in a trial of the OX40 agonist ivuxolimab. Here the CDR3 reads CARSSSVETQYF. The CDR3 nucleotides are TGTGCAAGATCGTCGAGTGTAGAGACCCAGTACTTC.